This T cell receptor beta chain comes out of a study of long-term antiretroviral therapy in people with HIV (dated by TCRdb to 2021 to 2024). In the study overall: The earliest samples were collected about a decade before the 2015 WHO recommendation for immediate ART, when ART was typically delayed until CD4 counts fell. A total of about 180 cryopreserved PBMC samples were contributed to the cohort by 30 adults with confirmed HIV infection, with samples collected serially over a mean of approximately six years (range 1-12). A retrospective serial study tested whether changes in peripheral blood TRB repertoire composition and diversity were associated with ART initiation and durable HIV suppression. Among the 30 or so participants with HIV, eleven to twelve were female. No cross-contamination during QIAcube processing turned up in test extractions that ran a monoclonal T-cell line alongside some 34 polyclonal samples.

Sequencing of the TRB variable region was done with the immunoSEQ hsTCRB v3.0 assay at survey level resolution. TRB sequencing targeted a depth of about 40,000-50,000 T-cell genomes per sample. TRB libraries were pooled and sequenced on an Illumina MiSeq using a v3 150-cycle kit. On the study's bioinformatics: Repertoire analysis ran in R within a reproducible Nextflow workflow covering QC, data transformation and analysis. LymphoSeq2, an R package for exploring AIRR-Seq data, was used to implement the custom analyses. A handful of samples that produced fewer than 5000 total TRB sequences were removed, so some 180 HIV repertoires were analyzed. Among the 188 retained HIV repertoires, 55 to 65 were collected before ART initiation and roughly 130 were collected after ART initiation. Repertoires were downsampled to 5000 TRB nucleotide sequences, with summary statistics averaged over 100 downsampling iterations. The analysis kept only TRB sequences whose CDR3 regions were at least seven amino acids long. Two measures captured diversity: a Shannon entropy-derived clonality score and the Gini coefficient. In the repertoire networks, any two of the top 5000 CDR3 amino acid sequences were linked whenever the two sequences differed by an edit distance of one. For TRB CDR3 amino acid sequences, GLIPH2 was used to predict antigen specificity groups and MHC restriction. To flag known associations with CMV, EBV, HIV or tissue antigens, CDR3 amino acid sequences were compared against VDJdb and McPAS-TCR. Pre-ART, post-ART and control groups were compared with Wilcoxon signed-rank tests and Holm-Bonferroni correction. This is the immuneACCESS table as TCRdb keeps it, with only in-frame sequences that have V and J called. A part of the clones is gone; compared with another copy, unresolved V genes explain less than half, and the rest is unexplained. From that table come the V and J calls and clone size; the DNA was used to work out D and trimming. The sample table holds about 17,000 clones, of which roughly four fifths were seen once. The ten most abundant clones make up roughly 9% of the sample.

Inclusion was restricted to participants for whom at least one PBMC sample before ART initiation and at least two post-ART samples were available. Every participant with HIV received treatment in the United States of America. Before DNA extraction, cryopreserved samples of roughly 0.9-11 million PBMC were thawed and then washed. At the time of the earliest PBMC sample, participants with HIV were aged between about 23 and 54 years. PBMC samples were contributed by each participant from 1-4 timepoints before ART initiation and 2-8 timepoints after ART initiation, with a median of 7 samples. For every participant, serial HIV viral load, CD4+ T-cell count, ART history and demographic data were obtained. A Qiagen kit on a QIAcube was used to extract genomic DNA from unsorted PBMC, with samples processed in batches of 12. Broader findings and caveats from the paper: Limited PBMC availability meant only the TCR beta chain was sequenced, without alpha chain pairing. Because pre-ART samples had limited cell numbers, unsorted PBMC were profiled rather than sorted CD4+ and CD8+ T cells. Expanded TRB clones identified before ART initiation dominated the repertoire across all time points, though the dominance fluctuated and decreased in many PLHIV after ART. Samples dated from about 2004 to 2017, and the ART regimens used may be less effective than current ones. ART initiation was associated with a significant increase in TRB diversity, but diversity stayed significantly below transplant donor controls even after long-term ART. Narrower CDR3 length ranges were observed in HIV repertoires than in controls, and an antigen-experienced repertoire with only a slight naive shift after ART was suggested by the network structure. Inferences about post-ART repertoire changes were limited because no data were available on ART adherence, viral resistance or therapy changes.

As regards this clone: The clone's antigen remains unknown. Base qualities were left out, and no much larger clone turns up one base away.

The clonotype originates from a man in his fifties or sixties with HIV. This specimen consisted of unsorted PBMCs, obtained 0.3 years before starting antiretroviral therapy.

The DNA is TGTGCCAGCAGCTCCAGCCGGAGAGAGACCCAGTACTTC. This translates into CASSSSRRETQYF. In this chain, TRBV7-9 is recombined with TRBJ2-5, with the D gene call left open. The germline V gene (reference sequence) gives CDR1 as SEHNR and CDR2 as FQNEAQ. The CDR3 measures 13 amino acids from cysteine to phenylalanine. Of all the DNA, just the CDR3 is kept, 39 bases in frame from base 1. The V and J ends are trimmed by 4 bases and 4 bases, leaving 10 bases between them. The CDR3 plus the reference TRBV7-9 and TRBJ2-5 genes for the other parts give the full variable domain: DTGVSQNPRHKITKRGQNVTFRCDPISEHNRLYWYRQTLGQGPEFLTYFQNEAQLEKSRLLSDRFSAERPKGSFSTLEIQRTEQGDSAMYLCASSSSRRETQYFGPGTRLLVL.